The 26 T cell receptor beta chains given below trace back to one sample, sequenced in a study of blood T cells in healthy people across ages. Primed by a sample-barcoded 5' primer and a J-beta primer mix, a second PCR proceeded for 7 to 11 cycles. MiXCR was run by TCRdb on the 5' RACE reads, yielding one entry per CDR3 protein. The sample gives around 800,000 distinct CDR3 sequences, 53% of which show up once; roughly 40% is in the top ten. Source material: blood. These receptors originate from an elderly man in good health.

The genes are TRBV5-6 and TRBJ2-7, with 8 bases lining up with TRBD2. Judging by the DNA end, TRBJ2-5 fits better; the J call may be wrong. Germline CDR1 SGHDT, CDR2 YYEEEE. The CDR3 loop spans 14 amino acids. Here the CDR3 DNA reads TGTGCCAGCAGCCTAGCGGGCAGCAAGGGGACCCAGTACTTC. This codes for CASSLAGSKGTQYF.

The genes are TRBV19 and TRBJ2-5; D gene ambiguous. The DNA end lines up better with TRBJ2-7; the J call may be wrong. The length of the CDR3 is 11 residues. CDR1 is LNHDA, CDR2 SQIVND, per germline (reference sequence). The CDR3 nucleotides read TGTGCCACCGCCGCCGGCTACGAGCAGTACTTC. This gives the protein CATAAGYEQYF.

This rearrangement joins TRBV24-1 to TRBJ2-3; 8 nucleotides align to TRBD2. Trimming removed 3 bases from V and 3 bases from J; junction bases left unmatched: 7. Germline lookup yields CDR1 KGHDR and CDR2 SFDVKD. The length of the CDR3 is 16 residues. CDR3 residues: CATSDPGRATTDTQYF. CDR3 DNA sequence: TGTGCCACCAGTGATCCCGGGAGGGCGACGACAGATACGCAGTATTTT.

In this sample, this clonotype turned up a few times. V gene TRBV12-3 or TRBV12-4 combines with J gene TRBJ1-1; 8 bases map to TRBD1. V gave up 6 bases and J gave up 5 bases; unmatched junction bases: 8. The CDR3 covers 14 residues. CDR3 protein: CASSKTGGRTEAFF. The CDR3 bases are TGTGCCAGCAGCAAAACAGGGGGTAGGACTGAAGCTTTCTTT.

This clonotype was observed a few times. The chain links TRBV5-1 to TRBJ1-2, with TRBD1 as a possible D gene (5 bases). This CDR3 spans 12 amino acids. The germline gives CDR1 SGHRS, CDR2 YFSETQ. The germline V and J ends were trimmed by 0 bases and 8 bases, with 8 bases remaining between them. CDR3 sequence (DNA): TGCGCCAGCAGCTTGGAATACAGGGGCTACACCTTC. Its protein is CASSLEYRGYTF.

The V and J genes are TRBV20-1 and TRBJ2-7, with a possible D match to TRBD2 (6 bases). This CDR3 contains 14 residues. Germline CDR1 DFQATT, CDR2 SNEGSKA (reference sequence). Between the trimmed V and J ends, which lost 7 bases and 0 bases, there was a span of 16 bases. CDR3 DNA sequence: TGCAGTGTGGGTTGGGACTTCAACTCCTACGAGCAGTACTTC. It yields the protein CSVGWDFNSYEQYF.

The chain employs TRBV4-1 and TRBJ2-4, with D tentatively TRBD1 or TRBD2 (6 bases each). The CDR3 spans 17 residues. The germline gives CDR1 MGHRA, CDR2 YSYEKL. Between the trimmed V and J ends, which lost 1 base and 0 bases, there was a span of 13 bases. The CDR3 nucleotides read TGCGCCAGCAGCCAAGTATTCGGAGGGGGAGCCAAAAACATTCAGTACTTC. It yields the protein CASSQVFGGGAKNIQYF.

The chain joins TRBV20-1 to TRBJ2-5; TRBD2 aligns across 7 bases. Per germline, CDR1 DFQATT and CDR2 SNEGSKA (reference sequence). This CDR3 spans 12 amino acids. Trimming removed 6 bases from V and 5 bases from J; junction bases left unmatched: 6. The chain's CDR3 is CSAGLTSETQYF. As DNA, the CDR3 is TGCAGTGCGGGACTAACATCGGAGACCCAGTACTTC.

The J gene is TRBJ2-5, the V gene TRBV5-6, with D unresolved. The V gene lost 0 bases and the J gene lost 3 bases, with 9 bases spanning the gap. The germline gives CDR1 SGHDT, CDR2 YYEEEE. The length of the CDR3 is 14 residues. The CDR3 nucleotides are TGTGCCAGCAGCTTGGACGCAAGAGAAGAGACCCAGTACTTC. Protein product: CASSLDAREETQYF. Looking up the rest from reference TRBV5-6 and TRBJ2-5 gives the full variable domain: DAGVTQSPTHLIKTRGQQVTLRCSPKSGHDTVSWYQQALGQGPQFIFQYYEEEERQRGNFPDRFSGHQFPNYSSELNVNALLLGDSALYLCASSLDAREETQYFGPGTRLLVL.

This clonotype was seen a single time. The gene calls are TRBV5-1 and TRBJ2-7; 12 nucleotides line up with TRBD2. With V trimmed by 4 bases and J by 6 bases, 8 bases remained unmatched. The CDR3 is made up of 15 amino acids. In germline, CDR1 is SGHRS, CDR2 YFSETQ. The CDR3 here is CASSLRLAGVAEQYF. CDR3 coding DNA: TGCGCCAGCAGCCTAAGACTAGCGGGAGTCGCCGAGCAGTACTTC.

DNA for the CDR3: TGTGCCAGTAGTATCCGCCTCCGGACTAGCGGGAGCCCCAATGAGCAGTTCTTC. Encoded protein: CASSIRLRTSGSPNEQFF. This chain uses TRBV19 with TRBJ2-1; 13 nucleotides match TRBD2. V gave up 3 bases and J gave up 6 bases; unmatched junction bases: 11. This CDR3 spans 18 amino acids. The germline V gene encodes CDR1 LNHDA and CDR2 SQIVND (reference sequence).

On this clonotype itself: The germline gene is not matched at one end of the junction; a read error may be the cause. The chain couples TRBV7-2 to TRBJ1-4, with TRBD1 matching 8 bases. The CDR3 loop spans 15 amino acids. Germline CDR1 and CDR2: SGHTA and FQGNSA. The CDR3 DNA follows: TGTGCCAGCAGCCCCCAGGGGGCAACTAATGAAAAACGGTTTTTT. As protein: CASSPQGATNEKRFF.

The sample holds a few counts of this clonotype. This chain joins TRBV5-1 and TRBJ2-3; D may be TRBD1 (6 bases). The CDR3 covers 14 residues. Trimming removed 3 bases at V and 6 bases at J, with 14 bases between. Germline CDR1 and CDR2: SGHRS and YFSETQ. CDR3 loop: CASSSQGGADTQYF. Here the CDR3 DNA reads TGCGCCAGCAGCTCACAGGGTGGTGCTGATACGCAGTATTTT.

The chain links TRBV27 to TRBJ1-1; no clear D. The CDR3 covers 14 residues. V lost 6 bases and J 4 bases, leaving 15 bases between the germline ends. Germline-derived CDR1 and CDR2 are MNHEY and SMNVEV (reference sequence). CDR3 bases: TGTGCCAGCAGCCAGGACCGACGGGGCACTGAAGCTTTCTTT. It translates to CASSQDRRGTEAFF.

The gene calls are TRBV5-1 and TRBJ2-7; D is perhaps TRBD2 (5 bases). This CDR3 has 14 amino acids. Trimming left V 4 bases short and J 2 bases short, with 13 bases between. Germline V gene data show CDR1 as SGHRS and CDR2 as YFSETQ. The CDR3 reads CASSPAGQAYEQYF. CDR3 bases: TGCGCCAGCAGCCCGGCGGGCCAGGCCTACGAGCAGTACTTC.

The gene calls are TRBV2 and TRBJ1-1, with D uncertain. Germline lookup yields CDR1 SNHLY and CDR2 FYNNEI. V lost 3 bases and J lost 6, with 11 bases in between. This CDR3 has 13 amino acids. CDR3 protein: CASSEAVRPEAFF. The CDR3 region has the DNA TGTGCCAGCAGTGAGGCTGTGCGTCCTGAAGCTTTCTTT.

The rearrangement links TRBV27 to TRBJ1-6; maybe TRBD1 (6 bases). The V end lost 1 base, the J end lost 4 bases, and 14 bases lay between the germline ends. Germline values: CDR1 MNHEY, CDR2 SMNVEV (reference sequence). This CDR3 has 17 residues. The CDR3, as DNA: TGTGCCAGCAGTTTATTGCGGACAGTCGGGTATAATTCACCCCTCCACTTT. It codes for CASSLLRTVGYNSPLHF.

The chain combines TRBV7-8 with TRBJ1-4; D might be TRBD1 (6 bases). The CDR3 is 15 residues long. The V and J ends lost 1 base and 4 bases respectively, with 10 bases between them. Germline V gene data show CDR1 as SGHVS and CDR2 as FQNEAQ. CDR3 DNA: TGTGCCAGCAGCTTAGGAGGGGGACATAATGAAAAACTGTTTTTT. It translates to CASSLGGGHNEKLFF.

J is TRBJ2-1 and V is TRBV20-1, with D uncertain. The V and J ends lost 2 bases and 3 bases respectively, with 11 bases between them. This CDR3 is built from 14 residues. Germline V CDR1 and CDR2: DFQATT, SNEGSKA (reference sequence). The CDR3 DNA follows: TGCAGTGCTAGATCCCGGGCCCTCTACAATGAGCAGTTCTTC. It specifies CSARSRALYNEQFF.

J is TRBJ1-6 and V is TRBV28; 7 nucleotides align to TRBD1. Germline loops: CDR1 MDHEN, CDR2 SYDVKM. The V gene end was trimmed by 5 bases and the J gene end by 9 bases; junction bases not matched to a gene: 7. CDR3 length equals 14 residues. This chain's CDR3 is CASSVYRGSSPLHF. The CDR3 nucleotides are TGTGCCAGCAGTGTATACAGGGGCAGTTCACCCCTCCACTTT.

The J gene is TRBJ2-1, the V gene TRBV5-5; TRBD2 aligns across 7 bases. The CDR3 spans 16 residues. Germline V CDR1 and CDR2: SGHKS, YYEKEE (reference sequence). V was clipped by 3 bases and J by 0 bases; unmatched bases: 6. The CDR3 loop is CASSSSGLSSYNEQFF. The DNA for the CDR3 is TGTGCCAGCAGCTCTAGCGGCCTGAGCTCCTACAATGAGCAGTTCTTC.

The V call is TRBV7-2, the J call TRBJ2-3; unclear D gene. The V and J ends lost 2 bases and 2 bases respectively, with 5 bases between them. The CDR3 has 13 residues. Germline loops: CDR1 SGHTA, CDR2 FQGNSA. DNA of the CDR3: TGTGCCAGCAGCTTATGGGCCACAGATACGCAGTATTTT. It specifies CASSLWATDTQYF.

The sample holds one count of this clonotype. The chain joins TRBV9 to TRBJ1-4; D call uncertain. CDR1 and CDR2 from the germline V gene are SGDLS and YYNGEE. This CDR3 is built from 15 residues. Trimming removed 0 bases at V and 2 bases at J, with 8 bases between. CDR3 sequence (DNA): TGTGCCAGCAGCGTAGGAGGGTTTACTAATGAAAAACTGTTTTTT. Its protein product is CASSVGGFTNEKLFF.

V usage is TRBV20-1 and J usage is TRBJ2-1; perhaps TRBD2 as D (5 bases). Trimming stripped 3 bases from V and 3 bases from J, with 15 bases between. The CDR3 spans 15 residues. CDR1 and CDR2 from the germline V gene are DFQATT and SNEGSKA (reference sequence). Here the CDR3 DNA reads TGCAGTGCTAGTCGAAATAGCGTGCGCTACAATGAGCAGTTCTTC. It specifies CSASRNSVRYNEQFF.

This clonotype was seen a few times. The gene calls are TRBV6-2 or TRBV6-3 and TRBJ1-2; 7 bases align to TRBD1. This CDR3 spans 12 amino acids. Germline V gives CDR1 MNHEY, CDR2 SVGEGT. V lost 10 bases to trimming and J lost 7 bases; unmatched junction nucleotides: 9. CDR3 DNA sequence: TGTGCCACTAAGGACAGGACCGGTGGCTACACCTTC. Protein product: CATKDRTGGYTF.

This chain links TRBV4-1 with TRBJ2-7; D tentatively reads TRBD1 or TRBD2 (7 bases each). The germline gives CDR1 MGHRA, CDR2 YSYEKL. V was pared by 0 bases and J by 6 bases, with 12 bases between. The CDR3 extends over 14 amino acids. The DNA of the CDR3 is TGCGCCAGCAGCCAAGACAGGGGGGGACTCGAGCAGTACTTC. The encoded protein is CASSQDRGGLEQYF.